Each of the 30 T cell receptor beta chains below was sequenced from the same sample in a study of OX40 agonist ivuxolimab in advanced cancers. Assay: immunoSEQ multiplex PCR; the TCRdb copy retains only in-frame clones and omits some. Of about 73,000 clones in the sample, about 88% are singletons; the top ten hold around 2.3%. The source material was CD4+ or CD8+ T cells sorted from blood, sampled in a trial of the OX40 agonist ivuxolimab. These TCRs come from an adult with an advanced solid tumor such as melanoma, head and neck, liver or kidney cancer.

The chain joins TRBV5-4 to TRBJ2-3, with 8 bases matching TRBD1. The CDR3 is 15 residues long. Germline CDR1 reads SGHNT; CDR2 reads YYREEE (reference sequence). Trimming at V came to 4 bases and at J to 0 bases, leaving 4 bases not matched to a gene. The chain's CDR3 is CASSKDRGSTDTQYF. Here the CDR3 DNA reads TGTGCCAGCAGCAAAGACAGGGGTAGCACAGATACGCAGTATTTT.

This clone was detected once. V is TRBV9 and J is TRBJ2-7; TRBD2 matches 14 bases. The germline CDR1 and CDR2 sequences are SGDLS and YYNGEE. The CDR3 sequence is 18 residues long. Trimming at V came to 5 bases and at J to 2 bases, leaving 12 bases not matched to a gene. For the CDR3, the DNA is TGTGCCAGCAGTCCGGGACTAGCGGGAGAGAAAGTTCCCTACGAGCAGTACTTC. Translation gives CASSPGLAGEKVPYEQYF.

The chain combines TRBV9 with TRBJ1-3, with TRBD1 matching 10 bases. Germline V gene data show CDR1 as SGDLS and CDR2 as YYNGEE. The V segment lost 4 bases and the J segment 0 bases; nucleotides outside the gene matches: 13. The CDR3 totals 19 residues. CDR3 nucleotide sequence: TGTGCCAGCAGCCCCCTCTACCGGGACAGGGGAGGCTCTGGAAACACCATATATTTT. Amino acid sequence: CASSPLYRDRGGSGNTIYF.

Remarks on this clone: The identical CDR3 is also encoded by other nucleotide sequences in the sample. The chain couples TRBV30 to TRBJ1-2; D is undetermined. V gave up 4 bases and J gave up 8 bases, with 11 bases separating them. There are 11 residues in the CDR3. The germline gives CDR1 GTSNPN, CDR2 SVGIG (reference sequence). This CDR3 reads CAWNFRGGYTF. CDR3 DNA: TGTGCCTGGAACTTCCGAGGAGGCTACACCTTC.

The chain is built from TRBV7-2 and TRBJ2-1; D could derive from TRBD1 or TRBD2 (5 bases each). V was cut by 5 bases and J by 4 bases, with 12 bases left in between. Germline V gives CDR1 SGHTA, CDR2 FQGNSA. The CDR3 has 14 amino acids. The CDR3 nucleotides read TGTGCCAGCAGCCGGGACCCAATATACAATGAGCAGTTCTTC. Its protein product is CASSRDPIYNEQFF.

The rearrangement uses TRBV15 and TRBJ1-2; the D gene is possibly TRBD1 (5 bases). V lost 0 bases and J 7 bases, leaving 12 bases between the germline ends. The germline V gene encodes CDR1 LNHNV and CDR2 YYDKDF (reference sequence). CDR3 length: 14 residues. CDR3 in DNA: TGTGCCACCAGCAGAGAGGTCAGGGATCCTGGCTACACCTTC. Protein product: CATSREVRDPGYTF.

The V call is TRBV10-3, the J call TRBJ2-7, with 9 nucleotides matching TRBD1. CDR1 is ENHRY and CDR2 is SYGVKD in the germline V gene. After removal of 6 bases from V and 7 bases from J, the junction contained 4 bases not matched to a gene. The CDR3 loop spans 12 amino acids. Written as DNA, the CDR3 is TGTGCCATCAGGGGGGACAGGGAGGAGCAGTACTTC. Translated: CAIRGDREEQYF.

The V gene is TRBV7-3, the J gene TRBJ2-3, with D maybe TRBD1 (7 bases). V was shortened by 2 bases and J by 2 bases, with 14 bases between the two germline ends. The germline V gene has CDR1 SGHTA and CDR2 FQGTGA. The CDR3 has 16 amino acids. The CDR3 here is CASSLGGGTATDTQYF. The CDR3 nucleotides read TGTGCCAGCAGCTTAGGTGGAGGGACAGCCACAGATACGCAGTATTTT.

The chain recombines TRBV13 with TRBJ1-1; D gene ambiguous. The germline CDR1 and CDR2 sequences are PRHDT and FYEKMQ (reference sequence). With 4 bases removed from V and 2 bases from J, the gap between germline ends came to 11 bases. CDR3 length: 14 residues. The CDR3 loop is CASSSARPNTEAFF. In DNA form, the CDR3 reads TGTGCCAGCAGCTCTGCCAGACCCAACACTGAAGCTTTCTTT.

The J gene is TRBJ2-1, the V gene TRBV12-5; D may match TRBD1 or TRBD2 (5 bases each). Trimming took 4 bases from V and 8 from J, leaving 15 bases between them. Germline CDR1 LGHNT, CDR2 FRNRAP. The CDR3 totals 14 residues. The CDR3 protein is CASGWSIRGDEQFF. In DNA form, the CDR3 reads TGTGCTAGTGGTTGGAGCATTAGGGGAGATGAGCAGTTCTTC.

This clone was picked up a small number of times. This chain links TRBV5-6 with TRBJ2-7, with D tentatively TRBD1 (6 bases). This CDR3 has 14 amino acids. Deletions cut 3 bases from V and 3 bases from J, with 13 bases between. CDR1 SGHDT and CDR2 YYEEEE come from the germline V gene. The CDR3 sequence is CASSSQGYRYEQYF. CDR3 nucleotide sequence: TGTGCCAGCAGCTCGCAGGGGTATCGCTACGAGCAGTACTTC.

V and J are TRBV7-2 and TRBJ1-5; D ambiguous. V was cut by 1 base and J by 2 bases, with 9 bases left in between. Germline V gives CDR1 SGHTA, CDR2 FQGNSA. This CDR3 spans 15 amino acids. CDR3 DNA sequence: TGTGCCAGCAGCTTAGTTCGGCTGGGCAATCAGCCCCAGCATTTT. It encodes CASSLVRLGNQPQHF.

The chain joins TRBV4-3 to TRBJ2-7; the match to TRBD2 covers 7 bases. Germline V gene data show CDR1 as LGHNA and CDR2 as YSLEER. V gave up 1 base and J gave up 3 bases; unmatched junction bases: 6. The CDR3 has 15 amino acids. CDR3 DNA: TGCGCCAGCAGCCAAGGGAAGGCTAGCGGCTACGAGCAGTACTTC. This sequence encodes CASSQGKASGYEQYF.

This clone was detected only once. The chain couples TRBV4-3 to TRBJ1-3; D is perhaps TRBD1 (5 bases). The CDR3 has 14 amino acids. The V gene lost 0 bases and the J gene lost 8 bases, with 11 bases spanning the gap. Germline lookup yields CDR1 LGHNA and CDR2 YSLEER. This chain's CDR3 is CASSQERAGYTIYF. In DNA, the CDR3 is TGCGCCAGCAGCCAAGAAAGAGCAGGGTACACCATATATTTT.

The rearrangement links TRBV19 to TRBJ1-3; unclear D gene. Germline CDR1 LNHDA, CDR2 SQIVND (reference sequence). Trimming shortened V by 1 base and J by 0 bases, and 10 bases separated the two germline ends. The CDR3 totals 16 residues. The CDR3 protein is CASSIAPDGSGNTIYF. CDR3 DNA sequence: TGTGCCAGTAGTATAGCCCCGGACGGCTCTGGAAACACCATATATTTT.

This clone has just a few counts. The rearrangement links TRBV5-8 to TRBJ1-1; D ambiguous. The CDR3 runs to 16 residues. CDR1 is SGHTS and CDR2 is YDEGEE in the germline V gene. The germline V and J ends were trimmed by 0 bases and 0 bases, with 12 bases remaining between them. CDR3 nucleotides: TGTGCCAGCAGCTTGGAGACCACCGGTCTGAACACTGAAGCTTTCTTT. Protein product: CASSLETTGLNTEAFF.

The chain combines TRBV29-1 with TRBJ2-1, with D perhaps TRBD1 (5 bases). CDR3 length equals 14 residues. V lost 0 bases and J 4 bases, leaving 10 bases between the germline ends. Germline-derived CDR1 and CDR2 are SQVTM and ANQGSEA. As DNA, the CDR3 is TGCAGCGTTGAAGATCAAGCAGGGTACAATGAGCAGTTCTTC. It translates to CSVEDQAGYNEQFF.

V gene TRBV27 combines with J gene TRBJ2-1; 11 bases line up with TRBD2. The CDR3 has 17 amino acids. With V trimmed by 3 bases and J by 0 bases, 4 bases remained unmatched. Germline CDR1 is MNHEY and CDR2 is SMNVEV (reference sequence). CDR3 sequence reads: CASSFGTSGSSYNEQFF. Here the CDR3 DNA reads TGTGCCAGCAGTTTCGGGACTAGCGGCAGCTCCTACAATGAGCAGTTCTTC.

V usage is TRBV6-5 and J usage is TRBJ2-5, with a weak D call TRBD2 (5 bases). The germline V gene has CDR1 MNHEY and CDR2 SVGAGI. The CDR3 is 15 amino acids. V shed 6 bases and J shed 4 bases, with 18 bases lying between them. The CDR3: CASRAHRGLGETQYF. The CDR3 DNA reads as TGTGCCAGCAGGGCCCACCGGGGTCTAGGAGAGACCCAGTACTTC.

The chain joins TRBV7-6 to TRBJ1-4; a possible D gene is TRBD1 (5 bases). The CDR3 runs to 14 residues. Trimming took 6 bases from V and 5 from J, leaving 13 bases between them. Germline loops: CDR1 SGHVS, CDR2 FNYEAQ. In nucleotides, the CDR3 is TGTGCCAGCAGGTCGGGGACCCTCAATGAAAAACTGTTTTTT. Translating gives CASRSGTLNEKLFF.

The CDR3, as DNA: TGTGCCAGCAGCTCTGGTTCGGGACTGAGGGAGACCCAGTACTTC. Protein sequence: CASSSGSGLRETQYF. The chain has TRBV6-5 and TRBJ2-5, with a tentative D call TRBD2 (6 bases). This CDR3 spans 15 amino acids. V lost 6 bases, J lost 5 bases, and 19 bases lay in between. Germline V gives CDR1 MNHEY, CDR2 SVGAGI.

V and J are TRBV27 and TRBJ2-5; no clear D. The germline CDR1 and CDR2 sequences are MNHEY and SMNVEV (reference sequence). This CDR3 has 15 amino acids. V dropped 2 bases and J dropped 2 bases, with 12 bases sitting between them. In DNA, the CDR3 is TGTGCCAGCAGTTTAAGGGCTAAATCACAAGAGACCCAGTACTTC. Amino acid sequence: CASSLRAKSQETQYF.

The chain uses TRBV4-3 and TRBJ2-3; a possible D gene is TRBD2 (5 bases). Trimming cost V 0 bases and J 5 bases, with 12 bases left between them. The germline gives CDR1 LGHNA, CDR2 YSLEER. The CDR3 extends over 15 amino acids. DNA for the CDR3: TGCGCCAGCAGCCAAGATACCGGTCGGGGAGATACGCAGTATTTT. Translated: CASSQDTGRGDTQYF.

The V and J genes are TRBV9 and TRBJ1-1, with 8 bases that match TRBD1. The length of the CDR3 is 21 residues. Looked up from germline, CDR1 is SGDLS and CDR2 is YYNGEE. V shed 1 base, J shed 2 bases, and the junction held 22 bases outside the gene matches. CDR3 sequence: CASSVKPLGALSGQGNTEAFF. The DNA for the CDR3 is TGTGCCAGCAGCGTAAAGCCCCTAGGGGCCCTTTCTGGACAGGGCAACACTGAAGCTTTCTTT.

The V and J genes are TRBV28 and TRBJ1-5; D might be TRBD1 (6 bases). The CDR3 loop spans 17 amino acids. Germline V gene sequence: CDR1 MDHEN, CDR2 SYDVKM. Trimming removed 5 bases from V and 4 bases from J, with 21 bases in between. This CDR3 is CASSPEGWGRGNQPQHF. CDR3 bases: TGTGCCAGCAGTCCCGAGGGATGGGGGCGCGGGAATCAGCCCCAGCATTTT.

The DNA for the CDR3 is TGTGCCAGCAGCTCAGGGACAGGGCGGGTGGAGACCCAGTACTTC. Translation: CASSSGTGRVETQYF. The rearrangement joins TRBV7-2 to TRBJ2-5, with 9 positions matching TRBD1. The ends lost 4 bases at V and 5 bases at J; junction bases unmatched: 8. There are 15 residues in the CDR3. Germline V gene data show CDR1 as SGHTA and CDR2 as FQGNSA. The full variable domain, in which reference TRBV7-2 and TRBJ2-5 provide the parts outside the CDR3, is GAGVSQSPSNKVTEKGKDVELRCDPISGHTALYWYRQSLGQGLEFLIYFQGNSAPDKSGLPSDRFSAERTGGSVSTLTIQRTQQEDSAVYLCASSSGTGRVETQYFGPGTRLLVL.

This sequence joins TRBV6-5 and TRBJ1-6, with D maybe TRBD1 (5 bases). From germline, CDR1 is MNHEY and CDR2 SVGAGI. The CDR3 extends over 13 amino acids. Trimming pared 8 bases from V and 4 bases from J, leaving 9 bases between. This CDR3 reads CASLRGYNSPLHF. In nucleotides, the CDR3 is TGTGCCAGCTTACGGGGGTATAATTCACCCCTCCACTTT.

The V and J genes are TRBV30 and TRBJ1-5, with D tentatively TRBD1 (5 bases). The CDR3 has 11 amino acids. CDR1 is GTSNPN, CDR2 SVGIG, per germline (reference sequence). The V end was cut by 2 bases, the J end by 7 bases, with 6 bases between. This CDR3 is CAWSRGQPQHF. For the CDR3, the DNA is TGTGCCTGGAGTCGGGGGCAGCCCCAGCATTTT.

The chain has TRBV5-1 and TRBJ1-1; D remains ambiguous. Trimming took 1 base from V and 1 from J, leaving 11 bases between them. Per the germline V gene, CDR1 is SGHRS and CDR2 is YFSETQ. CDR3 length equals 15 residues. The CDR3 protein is CASSLLGSSNTEAFF. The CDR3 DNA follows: TGCGCCAGCAGCTTGCTAGGCAGCTCGAACACTGAAGCTTTCTTT.

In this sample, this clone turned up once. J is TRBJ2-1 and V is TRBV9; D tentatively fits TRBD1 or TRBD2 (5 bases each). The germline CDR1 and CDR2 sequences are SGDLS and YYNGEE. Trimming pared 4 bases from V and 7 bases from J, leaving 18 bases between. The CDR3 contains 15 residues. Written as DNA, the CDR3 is TGTGCCAGCAGCCCGGGGACGTCGCAAAGGAATGAGCAGTTCTTC. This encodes CASSPGTSQRNEQFF.